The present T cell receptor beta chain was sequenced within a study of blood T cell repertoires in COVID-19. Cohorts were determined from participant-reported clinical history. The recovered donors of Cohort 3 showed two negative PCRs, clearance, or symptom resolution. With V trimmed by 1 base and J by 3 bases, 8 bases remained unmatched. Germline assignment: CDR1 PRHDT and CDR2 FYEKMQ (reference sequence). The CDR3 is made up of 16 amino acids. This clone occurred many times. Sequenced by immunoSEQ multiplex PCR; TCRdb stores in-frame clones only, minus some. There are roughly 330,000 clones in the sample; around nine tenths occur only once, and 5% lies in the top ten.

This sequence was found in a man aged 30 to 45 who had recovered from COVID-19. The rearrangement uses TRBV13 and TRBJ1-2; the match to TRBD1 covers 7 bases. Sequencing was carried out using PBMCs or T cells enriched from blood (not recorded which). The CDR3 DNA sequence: TGTGCCAGCAGCTTAGTCCAGGGGGTCCGGGACTATGGCTACACCTTC. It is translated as CASSLVQGVRDYGYTF.